The 14 T cell receptor beta chains presented below share a single source sample, sequenced in a study of human T cells and chemical hapten exposure (dated by TCRdb to about 2021). The receptor library was made with RACE. Reads for this sample came from a NextSeq 500. TCRdb reprocessed the public reads (quality trimming at Q25 with fastp, clone calling with MiXCR) and kept in-frame beta chains. For every CDR3 protein sequence, its rows merge into one entry that carries the most common genes and DNA. Here the sample has 84,000 or so distinct CDR3 sequences; about 10% occur a single time. 2.2% of the sample lies in the top ten. The time point tag for this specimen amounts to: patch test 1, 2 weeks after DPC sensitization. The treatment or condition label for this specimen denotes: therapeutic diphenylcyclopropenone sensitization with weekly scalp DPC. This specimen was whole blood, taken in connection with sensitization to the hapten diphenylcyclopropenone (DPC). These receptors all stem from a man between 40 and 49 years old with alopecia areata. Some clones in this sample may be carry-over from other donors' samples.

This clonotype was recorded a few times. The rearrangement uses TRBV20-1 and TRBJ2-5; the D gene is possibly TRBD2 (6 bases). V was cut by 5 bases and J by 2 bases, with 15 bases left in between. The CDR3 extends over 14 amino acids. Germline values: CDR1 DFQATT, CDR2 SNEGSKA (reference sequence). The CDR3 loop is CSAFGGLSQETQYF. The CDR3 coding sequence is TGCAGTGCTTTTGGGGGACTCTCACAAGAGACCCAGTACTTC.

V and J are TRBV2 and TRBJ2-3; 7 bases align to TRBD2. The V segment lost 3 bases and the J segment 4 bases; nucleotides outside the gene matches: 4. CDR1 and CDR2 from the germline V gene are SNHLY and FYNNEI. The CDR3 has 14 residues. CDR3: CASSEGGGSDTQYF. CDR3 DNA sequence: TGTGCCAGCAGTGAGGGGGGAGGGTCAGATACGCAGTATTTT.

The genes are TRBV29-1 and TRBJ2-5; no firm D call. V was clipped by 5 bases and J by 2 bases, with 15 bases between them. The CDR3 covers 14 residues. CDR1 is SQVTM and CDR2 is ANQGSEA in the germline V gene. The CDR3 region has the DNA TGCAGCGTTATCGGCACCGCGGATCAAGAGACCCAGTACTTC. Translated, it gives CSVIGTADQETQYF.

The chain uses TRBV27 and TRBJ2-7; 8 nucleotides match TRBD1. The germline CDR1 and CDR2 sequences are MNHEY and SMNVEV (reference sequence). Germline trimming cut 4 bases from V and 6 bases from J; bases unmatched to any gene: 11. The CDR3 consists of 15 residues. The CDR3 region has the DNA TGTGCCAGCAGTTGGGCCCCAGGGGGCTCGCGCGAGCAGTACTTC. This sequence encodes CASSWAPGGSREQYF.

The chain couples TRBV7-2 to TRBJ2-3; 10 nucleotides line up with TRBD2. The CDR3 contains 15 residues. The germline V gene has CDR1 SGHTA and CDR2 FQGNSA. J was trimmed by 4 bases and V by 3 bases; bases with no gene match: 4. This chain's CDR3 is CASSLQAGGPDTQYF. CDR3 nucleotides: TGTGCCAGCAGCTTGCAAGCGGGAGGGCCAGATACGCAGTATTTT.

V usage is TRBV21-1 and J usage is TRBJ2-3; the table's D gene call, TRBD2, was not cross checked with the DNA. TRBV21-1 is an annotated pseudogene. This CDR3 is 18 amino acids long. CDR3 nucleotides: TGTGCCAGCGGATTAAGGAGAAAGGCGGGAGGGAGCACAGATACGCAGTATTTT. Its protein is CASGLRRKAGGSTDTQYF.

The CDR3 spells CAWSVRGAGTEAFF. CDR3 sequence (DNA): TGTGCCTGGAGTGTAAGGGGGGCAGGCACTGAAGCTTTCTTT. This chain connects TRBV30 to TRBJ1-1; the D gene is possibly TRBD1 (6 bases). V was pared by 0 bases and J by 4 bases, with 12 bases between. Germline CDR1 and CDR2: GTSNPN and SVGIG (reference sequence). The CDR3 has 14 residues.

This clonotype was observed at least ten times. The gene calls are TRBV2 and TRBJ1-1; 9 nucleotides agree with TRBD1. Per germline, CDR1 SNHLY and CDR2 FYNNEI. This CDR3 has 14 amino acids. The junction had 4 bases not matched to a gene; V was cut back by 4 bases and J by 4 bases. For the CDR3, the DNA is TGTGCCAGCAGTGTCATGGACAGGGGCACTGAAGCTTTCTTT. This sequence encodes CASSVMDRGTEAFF.

The chain has TRBV20-1 and TRBJ2-1; possible D gene TRBD2, 5 bases. With 2 bases removed from V and 5 bases from J, the gap between germline ends came to 13 bases. Germline CDR1 reads DFQATT; CDR2 reads SNEGSKA (reference sequence). The CDR3 is 14 residues long. The CDR3 spells CSARREGRDNEQFF. In DNA form, the CDR3 reads TGCAGTGCTAGACGAGAGGGCAGAGACAATGAGCAGTTCTTC.

At least ten counts were recorded for this clonotype. The rearrangement uses TRBV12-3 or TRBV12-4 and TRBJ1-1; 7 bases are shared with TRBD1. The CDR3 is made up of 14 amino acids. V lost 5 bases to trimming and J lost 2 bases; unmatched junction nucleotides: 5. The CDR3 nucleotides read TGTGCCAGCAGTCCTCGGACAGGTAACACTGAAGCTTTCTTT. Amino acid sequence: CASSPRTGNTEAFF.

This clonotype has ten or more counts. J is TRBJ1-5 and V is TRBV15; a possible D gene is TRBD1 (6 bases). This CDR3 contains 17 residues. CDR1 and CDR2 from the germline V gene are LNHNV and YYDKDF (reference sequence). The V end was cut by 1 base, the J end by 1 base, with 14 bases between. The CDR3 sequence is CATSRAGQWGSNQPQHF. DNA of the CDR3: TGTGCCACCAGCAGAGCCGGACAGTGGGGGAGCAATCAGCCCCAGCATTTT.

This chain uses TRBV7-9 with TRBJ2-4; D is perhaps TRBD2 (6 bases). V lost 4 bases, J lost 0 bases, and 22 bases lay in between. CDR3 length: 19 residues. Germline V gene data show CDR1 as SEHNR and CDR2 as FQNEAQ (reference sequence). CDR3 loop: CASSSRTTGHLLAKNIQYF. In nucleotides, the CDR3 is TGTGCCAGCAGCTCCAGGACTACCGGTCATCTCTTAGCCAAAAACATTCAGTACTTC.

In its sample, this clonotype was seen once. DNA of the CDR3: TGTGCCAGCAGCTTGGGGACTAGCGGAACTAGCACAGATACGCAGTATTTT. Translated, it gives CASSLGTSGTSTDTQYF. This chain connects TRBV11-2 to TRBJ2-3, with 11 nucleotides matching TRBD2. V lost 3 bases, J lost 0 bases, and 5 bases stayed unmatched. Germline assignment: CDR1 SGHAT and CDR2 FQNNGV. This CDR3 contains 17 residues.

V and J are TRBV12-3 or TRBV12-4 and TRBJ2-2; 10 positions agree with TRBD1. The CDR3 has 16 amino acids. The CDR3 loop is CADRDGDRGYTGELFF. CDR3 nucleotide sequence: TGTGCGGACCGAGATGGGGACAGGGGATACACCGGGGAGCTGTTTTTT.